The source of this T cell receptor (beta chain) is a study of T-cell reconstitution after alpha-beta-depleted transplantation in children. Findings and caveats of the study: Alpha-beta T cells about two months after transplant reportedly derived from several hundred expanded graft clones. Certain patients had high TCRbeta diversity at day 60, and it came from recipient T cells and thymic progenitors that survived. T-cell counts and diversity at one year following transplant were attributed mainly to newly produced T cells.

The CDR3 contains 17 residues. The V gene end was trimmed by 5 bases and the J gene end by 7 bases; junction bases not matched to a gene: 16. Germline loops: CDR1 SGHRS, CDR2 YFSETQ. The TCRbeta library incorporated unique molecular identifiers. A single record per CDR3 protein comes from TCRdb applying MiXCR to the PCR reads. The sample lists about 250,000 distinct CDR3 sequences, 20% to 30% occurring once. In the case of this clonotype: The antigen remains undetermined.

The sequencing here drew on PBMCs, mostly from graft donor cells, taken 360 days after TCRalphabeta/CD19-depleted stem cell transplant. This clonotype was sampled from a female patient aged 2 to 10 who had a stem cell transplant for congenital amegakaryocytic thrombocytopenia, so the T cells may come from the graft donor. The V gene is TRBV5-1, the J gene TRBJ2-3; 10 positions agree with TRBD1. CDR3 DNA sequence: TGCGCCAGCAGTCGATCTTCGGGACAGGGGATGAGGAATACGCAGTATTTT. This sequence encodes CASSRSSGQGMRNTQYF.